The 18 T cell receptor beta chains in this list originate from one sample, sequenced in a study of blood T cell repertoires in COVID-19. Method: immunoSEQ multiplex PCR; TCRdb's copy keeps in-frame clones and lacks some. The sample has some 70,000 clones; over 75% are singletons. The specimen was peripheral blood. These receptors came from an elderly man with acute or convalescent COVID-19.

The CDR3 reads CASPSSGQRIGELFF. CDR3 sequence (DNA): TGTGCCTCGCCTAGTAGCGGGCAAAGGATCGGGGAGCTGTTTTTT. The chain couples TRBV30 to TRBJ2-2; 7 bases align to TRBD2. The CDR3 is made up of 15 amino acids. Germline-derived CDR1 and CDR2 are GTSNPN and SVGIG (reference sequence). J was trimmed by 7 bases and V by 7 bases; bases with no gene match: 15.

This chain links TRBV5-1 with TRBJ2-2; weak D call: TRBD1 (6 bases). Trimming took off 4 bases at V and 0 bases at J, with 13 bases between the two ends. CDR3 length: 16 amino acids. CDR1 and CDR2 (germline): SGHRS, YFSETQ. This CDR3 is CASSKTTGPNTGELFF. The CDR3 coding sequence is TGCGCCAGCAGCAAAACGACAGGCCCGAACACCGGGGAGCTGTTTTTT.

J is TRBJ2-1 and V is TRBV6-5, with D unclear. Germline CDR1 is MNHEY and CDR2 is SVGAGI. V was pared by 6 bases and J by 5 bases, with 11 bases between. The CDR3 loop spans 13 amino acids. This CDR3 reads CASRAQKNNEQFF. CDR3 bases: TGTGCCAGCAGGGCCCAGAAAAACAATGAGCAGTTCTTC.

The CDR3 is CASSLTGSVAEAFF. DNA of the CDR3: TGCGCCAGCAGCTTGACAGGGTCGGTTGCTGAAGCTTTCTTT. The J gene is TRBJ1-1, the V gene TRBV5-1; possibly TRBD1 for D (6 bases). Trimming took off 1 base at V and 6 bases at J, with 13 bases between the two ends. Germline values: CDR1 SGHRS, CDR2 YFSETQ. This CDR3 region has 14 residues.

Note on this clone: In the same sample, other DNA sequences code for this CDR3. The chain carries TRBV20-1 and TRBJ1-2, with D unclear. CDR1 and CDR2 (germline): DFQATT, SNEGSKA (reference sequence). Between the trimmed V and J ends, which lost 3 bases and 6 bases, there was a span of 5 bases. The CDR3 runs 10 residues. CDR3 nucleotides: TGCAGTGCTAGTCGAGATGGCTACACCTTC. Its protein product is CSASRDGYTF.

The V call is TRBV7-2, the J call TRBJ1-3; D might be TRBD1 (6 bases). Trimming took off 3 bases at V and 0 bases at J, with 9 bases between the two ends. CDR3 size: 15 residues. Germline V CDR1 and CDR2: SGHTA, FQGNSA. The CDR3 is CASSFQGTSGNTIYF. CDR3 DNA: TGTGCCAGCAGCTTTCAGGGGACCTCTGGAAACACCATATATTTT.

This chain connects TRBV6-5 to TRBJ2-7; 7 bases align to TRBD1. V lost 2 bases and J lost 2; bases outside the gene matches: 6. CDR3 length equals 15 residues. Germline V gives CDR1 MNHEY, CDR2 SVGAGI. The CDR3 DNA follows: TGTGCCAGCAGTTACCGGACAGGAAAGCCCTACGAGCAGTACTTC. It yields the protein CASSYRTGKPYEQYF.

The chain recombines TRBV6-5 with TRBJ1-2, with 8 bases aligning to TRBD1. Germline CDR1 reads MNHEY; CDR2 reads SVGAGI. The V gene end was trimmed by 6 bases and the J gene end by 5 bases; junction bases not matched to a gene: 8. This CDR3 has 14 amino acids. CDR3 in amino acids: CASRLGRGPYGYTF. The CDR3, as DNA: TGTGCCAGCAGGTTGGGCAGGGGGCCGTATGGCTACACCTTC.

J is TRBJ1-1 and V is TRBV29-1; D gene unclear. The CDR3 sequence is 13 residues long. The V end was cut by 8 bases, the J end by 5 bases, with 18 bases between. Germline-derived CDR1 and CDR2 are SQVTM and ANQGSEA. The CDR3 sequence: CSFLPGGETEAFF. The CDR3, as DNA: TGCAGCTTTCTGCCGGGCGGGGAAACTGAAGCTTTCTTT.

The CDR3 DNA sequence: TGTGCCAGCACCCCAGGGACTAGACTTGGGAATGAGCAGTTCTTC. This codes for CASTPGTRLGNEQFF. This sequence joins TRBV9 and TRBJ2-1, with 8 bases matching TRBD2. CDR1 and CDR2 from the germline V gene are SGDLS and YYNGEE. Trimming cost V 6 bases and J 7 bases; bases outside gene matches: 12. The CDR3 is made up of 15 amino acids.

In its sample, this clone was seen a few times. This chain links TRBV5-5 with TRBJ2-7; 9 nucleotides align to TRBD1. J gave up 2 bases and V 1 base, and 7 bases lay outside the gene matches. This CDR3 is built from 16 residues. Germline V CDR1 and CDR2: SGHKS, YYEKEE (reference sequence). CDR3 amino acids: CASSLQPGTGPYEQYF. The CDR3 DNA is TGTGCCAGCAGCTTGCAACCCGGGACAGGGCCCTACGAGCAGTACTTC. Supplemented by reference TRBV5-5 and TRBJ2-7, the full variable domain reads DAGVTQSPTHLIKTRGQQVTLRCSPISGHKSVSWYQQVLGQGPQFIFQYYEKEERGRGNFPDRFSARQFPNYSSELNVNALLLGDSALYLCASSLQPGTGPYEQYFGPGTRLTVT.

The chain recombines TRBV12-5 with TRBJ1-1; a possible D gene is TRBD1 (5 bases). The CDR3 totals 16 residues. V was trimmed by 1 base and J by 1 base, leaving 13 bases between them. Germline CDR1 is LGHNT and CDR2 is FRNRAP. CDR3 loop: CASGLAPGTGNTEAFF. In nucleotides, the CDR3 is TGTGCTAGTGGTTTGGCCCCCGGGACTGGGAACACTGAAGCTTTCTTT.

Only one count was recorded for this clone. The gene calls are TRBV24-1 and TRBJ2-5, with D possibly TRBD2 on 5 matching bases. The V gene lost 6 bases and the J gene lost 4 bases, with 20 bases spanning the gap. The V gene's germline CDR1 is KGHDR and CDR2 SFDVKD. This CDR3 region has 16 residues. In nucleotides, the CDR3 is TGTGCCACCAGTTTGCATGCTTCGACTGGGAGAGAGACCCAGTACTTC. Its protein product is CATSLHASTGRETQYF.

This chain connects TRBV24-1 to TRBJ2-3, with TRBD2 as a possible D gene (6 bases). The CDR3 length is 16 residues. CDR1 and CDR2 (germline): KGHDR, SFDVKD. Deletions cut 4 bases from V and 2 bases from J, with 15 bases between. This CDR3 is CATSDRAGSSTDTQYF. The CDR3 DNA sequence: TGTGCCACCAGTGACCGAGCGGGCTCATCCACAGATACGCAGTATTTT.

The rearrangement uses TRBV7-2 and TRBJ2-7, with D possibly TRBD2 on 5 matching bases. CDR1 is SGHTA, CDR2 FQGNSA, per germline. The V end lost 1 base, the J end lost 9 bases, and 19 bases lay between the germline ends. The CDR3 runs 15 residues. The CDR3 reads CASSLESWAFRGQYF. DNA of the CDR3: TGTGCCAGCAGCTTAGAATCGTGGGCCTTCCGGGGGCAGTACTTC.

The rearrangement joins TRBV6-5 to TRBJ1-1; TRBD1 might be the D (6 bases). The length of the CDR3 is 15 residues. V was cut by 5 bases and J by 5 bases, with 18 bases left in between. Germline-derived CDR1 and CDR2 are MNHEY and SVGAGI. This CDR3 is CASSPQLGAGTEAFF. For the CDR3, the DNA is TGTGCCAGCAGTCCCCAGCTGGGGGCCGGGACTGAAGCTTTCTTT.

The V call is TRBV5-1, the J call TRBJ2-3; 12 nucleotides match TRBD2. Germline trimming cut 4 bases from V and 2 bases from J; bases unmatched to any gene: 5. CDR3 length: 16 residues. Germline V lookup: CDR1 SGHRS, CDR2 YFSETQ. The CDR3 DNA sequence: TGCGCCAGCAGCCCTTGGACTAGCGGGGCCACAGATACGCAGTATTTT. Translating gives CASSPWTSGATDTQYF.

This clone was counted once. The rearrangement joins TRBV24-1 to TRBJ2-2; TRBD2 is a possible D gene (6 bases). CDR1 is KGHDR and CDR2 is SFDVKD in the germline V gene. The CDR3 is 18 residues long. Trimming left V 1 base short and J 4 bases short, with 18 bases between. In nucleotides, the CDR3 is TGTGCCACCAGTGATTTCCGGGGGATCTCGGGAGCCACCGGGGAGCTGTTTTTT. Protein product: CATSDFRGISGATGELFF.